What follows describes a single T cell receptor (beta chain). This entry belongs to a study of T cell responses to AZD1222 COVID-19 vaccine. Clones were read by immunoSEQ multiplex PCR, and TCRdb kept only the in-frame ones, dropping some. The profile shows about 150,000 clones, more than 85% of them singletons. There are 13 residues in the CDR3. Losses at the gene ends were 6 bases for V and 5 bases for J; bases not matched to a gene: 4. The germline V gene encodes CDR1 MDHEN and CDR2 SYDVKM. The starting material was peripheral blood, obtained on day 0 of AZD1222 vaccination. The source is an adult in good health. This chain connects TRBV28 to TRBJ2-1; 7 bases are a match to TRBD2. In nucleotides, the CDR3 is TGTGCCAGCAGGGCTAGCGGTGACAATGAGCAGTTCTTC. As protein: CASRASGDNEQFF. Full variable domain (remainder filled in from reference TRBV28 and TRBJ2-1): DVKVTQSSRYLVKRTGEKVFLECVQDMDHENMFWYRQDPGLGLRLIYFSYDVKMKEKGDIPEGYSVSREKKERFSLILESASTNQTSMYLCASRASGDNEQFFGPGTRLTVL.